This TCR beta chain was retrieved from a study of blood T cell repertoires in COVID-19. Study at large: The United States, Italy and Spain were the sources of the acute and convalescent COVID-19 samples. T cells, B-cell-depleted T cells, or PBMCs supplied cDNA or gDNA.

Under the authors' procedure: Reference gene primers were amplified, and this amplification served to estimate nucleated cell counts. Only in-frame clones appear in the TCRdb table, and some are missing; sequencing was by immunoSEQ multiplex PCR. The DNA was the basis for D and trimming; V, J and clone size are from that table. The table lists under 130,000 clones, around 82% of them singletons. V lost 7 bases and J lost 2; bases outside the gene matches: 7. Germline V lookup: CDR1 WSHSY, CDR2 SAAADI. The CDR3 contains 15 residues. This TCR came from a human donor in a cohort sampled during active or convalescent COVID-19. The V call is TRBV10-2, the J call TRBJ2-3; the match to TRBD2 covers 9 bases. Sequencing input: peripheral blood. CDR3 nucleotide sequence: TGCGCCAGCATGGTGCCGGGACTAGCCACAGATACGCAGTATTTT. The encoded protein is CASMVPGLATDTQYF.